The next 8 T cell receptor beta chains were all read from a single sample in a study of cytomegalovirus exposure and HLA in healthy donors. Primers for the PCR totalled 60 Vbeta and 13 Jbeta. Sequenced by immunoSEQ multiplex PCR; TCRdb stores in-frame clones only, minus some. With about 120,000 clones in the sample, the ten largest clones hold more than 3%. Source material: PBMCs. The source is a young man in good health and CMV-seronegative.

The V and J genes are TRBV9 and TRBJ2-6; D call uncertain. V gave up 0 bases and J gave up 0 bases, with 4 bases separating them. Per germline, CDR1 SGDLS and CDR2 YYNGEE. CDR3 size: 15 residues. This chain's CDR3 is CASSVVSSGANVLTF. The CDR3 nucleotides are TGTGCCAGCAGCGTAGTCAGCTCTGGGGCCAACGTCCTGACTTTC.

The genes are TRBV11-3 and TRBJ2-3; D may be TRBD2 (6 bases). Trimming left V 4 bases short and J 0 bases short, with 26 bases between. This CDR3 comprises 20 residues. The germline gives CDR1 SGHNT, CDR2 YENEEA. CDR3 residues: CASSSTRGAGTTTSTDTQYF. In nucleotides, the CDR3 is TGTGCCAGCAGCTCCACCCGAGGAGCGGGCACCACAACTAGCACAGATACGCAGTATTTT.

The chain has TRBV6-6 and TRBJ2-1; 11 nucleotides agree with TRBD1. Germline V gives CDR1 MNHNY, CDR2 SVGAGI (reference sequence). J lost 4 bases, V lost 4 bases, and 6 bases had no gene match. The CDR3 has 16 residues. CDR3: CASSSPDRGPYNEQFF. The CDR3, as DNA: TGTGCCAGCAGTTCCCCGGACAGGGGGCCTTACAATGAGCAGTTCTTC.

CDR3 DNA sequence: TGTGCCAGCAGCACCTGGACTAGCGGGCATAATGAGCAGTTCTTC. Translating gives CASSTWTSGHNEQFF. The chain is built from TRBV27 and TRBJ2-1; 11 bases are a match to TRBD2. J lost 7 bases, V lost 6 bases, and 8 bases had no gene match. Germline V gene sequence: CDR1 MNHEY, CDR2 SMNVEV (reference sequence). There are 15 residues in the CDR3.

The gene calls are TRBV19 and TRBJ2-1, with 7 positions matching TRBD2. V dropped 4 bases and J dropped 8; count of bases not matched to a gene: 8. The CDR3 is made up of 14 amino acids. Germline values: CDR1 LNHDA, CDR2 SQIVND (reference sequence). The CDR3 loop is CASSRTSLGDEQFF. The CDR3 DNA sequence: TGTGCCAGTAGTAGGACTAGTCTTGGAGATGAGCAGTTCTTC.

The rearrangement links TRBV27 to TRBJ2-7; 10 bases are shared with TRBD1. The CDR3 runs 14 residues. The V segment lost 2 bases and the J segment 7 bases; nucleotides outside the gene matches: 5. Germline assignment: CDR1 MNHEY and CDR2 SMNVEV (reference sequence). CDR3 amino acids: CASSLRTGGNEQYF. CDR3 nucleotides: TGTGCCAGCAGTTTACGGACAGGGGGGAATGAGCAGTACTTC.

This chain links TRBV28 with TRBJ2-2, with D uncertain. CDR3 length equals 12 residues. The V end lost 2 bases, the J end lost 5 bases, and 3 bases lay between the germline ends. The germline gives CDR1 MDHEN, CDR2 SYDVKM. The CDR3 protein is CASSLQTGELFF. CDR3 nucleotides: TGTGCCAGCAGTTTACAGACCGGGGAGCTGTTTTTT. Complete variable domain (other parts from reference TRBV28 and TRBJ2-2): DVKVTQSSRYLVKRTGEKVFLECVQDMDHENMFWYRQDPGLGLRLIYFSYDVKMKEKGDIPEGYSVSREKKERFSLILESASTNQTSMYLCASSLQTGELFFGEGSRLTVL.

This chain uses TRBV7-2 with TRBJ1-2; 7 nucleotides line up with TRBD1. Germline V CDR1 and CDR2: SGHTA, FQGNSA. The CDR3 is made up of 17 amino acids. V was pared by 5 bases and J by 5 bases, with 17 bases of the junction left unmatched. CDR3 sequence (DNA): TGTGCCAGCAGCCGTGACGCCACCGGGGCAGGGGGGTATGGCTACACCTTC. It translates to CASSRDATGAGGYGYTF.